This TCR beta chain stems from a study of a mutant IDH1 vaccine in newly diagnosed glioma. Study summary: Standard pretreatment was either radiotherapy, temozolomide, or, for most, radiochemotherapy with temozolomide.

Sequencing used immunoSEQ multiplex PCR; TCRdb keeps in-frame clones, though not all of them. The sample lists around 54,000 clones; 87% were seen once. Turning to this clone: The antigen is undetermined.

Germline V gene data show CDR1 as MNHEY and CDR2 as SMNVEV (reference sequence). The V end lost 2 bases, the J end lost 0 bases, and 6 bases lay between the germline ends. This CDR3 region has 14 residues. Noted time point: week 23, last vaccination. Each vaccine dose was 300 ug of mutant IDH1 20-mer peptide, with topical imiquimod. The clonotype originates from a man aged 35-49 years with glioma. Source: PBMCs, taken from a glioma patient whose treatment included an IDH1 peptide vaccine. This rearrangement joins TRBV27 to TRBJ2-3; weak D call: TRBD1 (5 bases). The CDR3 DNA reads TGTGCCAGCAGTTTAGCAGGGAGCACAGATACGCAGTATTTT. Translating it yields CASSLAGSTDTQYF.